Following are 31 T cell receptor beta chains from one sample sequenced in a study of T cells after yellow fever vaccination. TCRdb re-called the 5' RACE reads with MiXCR, one entry per CDR3 protein. The sample holds 65,000 to 90,000 distinct CDR3 sequences, approximately 12% seen once. The sample in question was CD8+ T cells not binding an NS4B(214-222) dextramer, sorted from PBMCs, obtained roughly 23 days after the first yellow fever vaccination. The source is a man in his late teens or twenties who received the YFV17D yellow fever vaccine.

This clonotype came up many times. This rearrangement joins TRBV7-2 to TRBJ1-4; TRBD1 matches 7 bases. The CDR3 sequence is 15 residues long. V lost 5 bases, J lost 7 bases, and 10 bases stayed unmatched. In germline, CDR1 is SGHTA, CDR2 FQGNSA. Here the CDR3 reads CASSPGGGQTEKLFF. For the CDR3, the DNA is TGTGCCAGCAGCCCGGGTGGGGGACAGACTGAAAAACTGTTTTTT.

This clonotype was picked up a small number of times. The chain is built from TRBV4-1 and TRBJ2-7, with D unclear. The CDR3 has 15 residues. Per germline, CDR1 MGHRA and CDR2 YSYEKL. V was shortened by 0 bases and J by 4 bases, with 13 bases between the two germline ends. The CDR3 protein is CASSQDLVFGYEQYF. CDR3 nucleotide sequence: TGCGCCAGCAGCCAAGATCTAGTTTTTGGTTACGAGCAGTACTTC.

The V gene is TRBV4-1, the J gene TRBJ2-3; tentative D call: TRBD1 (6 bases). Per the germline V gene, CDR1 is MGHRA and CDR2 is YSYEKL. Trimming removed 0 bases from V and 7 bases from J, with 8 bases in between. The CDR3 is 13 residues long. Here the CDR3 reads CASSQDQGNTQYF. CDR3 nucleotide sequence: TGCGCCAGCAGCCAAGATCAGGGGAATACGCAGTATTTT.

V gene TRBV11-2 combines with J gene TRBJ2-3; TRBD2 matches at 9 bases. The CDR3 runs to 17 residues. Germline assignment: CDR1 SGHAT and CDR2 FQNNGV. J was trimmed by 2 bases and V by 3 bases; bases with no gene match: 9. This CDR3 reads CASSLISGGSYTDTQYF. The CDR3 DNA reads as TGTGCCAGCAGCTTGATTAGCGGGGGCTCGTACACAGATACGCAGTATTTT.

This clonotype was observed a few times. V and J are TRBV2 and TRBJ2-5; TRBD2 might be the D (7 bases). The germline V gene has CDR1 SNHLY and CDR2 FYNNEI. The CDR3 totals 15 residues. V was pared by 1 base and J by 5 bases, with 14 bases between. The DNA of the CDR3 is TGTGCCAGCAGTGAAGGGGGGGGCCTGCGGGAGACCCAGTACTTC. Protein product: CASSEGGGLRETQYF.

The rearrangement links TRBV6-4 to TRBJ2-7, with a weak D call TRBD1 (5 bases). Germline CDR1 reads MRHNA; CDR2 reads SNTAGT. CDR3 length equals 15 residues. Trimming stripped 3 bases from V and 1 base from J, with 13 bases between. The CDR3 DNA reads as TGTGCCAGCAGTGATATCGCAGGGATATCCTACGAGCAGTACGTC. It yields the protein CASSDIAGISYEQYV.

The chain recombines TRBV29-1 with TRBJ2-3; D is possibly TRBD2 (8 bases). Germline values: CDR1 SQVTM, CDR2 ANQGSEA. CDR3 length: 15 amino acids. The germline V and J ends were trimmed by 4 bases and 2 bases, with 16 bases remaining between them. CDR3 residues: CSVVGGGGNTDTQYF. Here the CDR3 DNA reads TGCAGCGTTGTAGGGGGCGGGGGGAACACAGATACGCAGTATTTT.

This clonotype was detected once. The rearrangement uses TRBV7-9 and TRBJ2-3; a possible D gene is TRBD1 (5 bases). Germline CDR1 SEHNR, CDR2 FQNEAQ (reference sequence). The V end was cut by 1 base, the J end by 0 bases, with 8 bases between. The CDR3 is 15 residues long. The CDR3 region is CASSLVGASTDTQYF. In nucleotides, the CDR3 is TGTGCCAGCAGCTTAGTTGGGGCCAGCACAGATACGCAGTATTTT.

The chain is built from TRBV5-4 and TRBJ2-1; 11 bases are a match to TRBD1. V dropped 3 bases and J dropped 14; count of bases not matched to a gene: 10. The CDR3 runs 14 residues. Looked up from germline, CDR1 is SGHNT and CDR2 is YYREEE (reference sequence). The CDR3 DNA is TGTGCCAGCAGCTGGGGGACAGGGGGTTTATTTGAGTTCTTC. This codes for CASSWGTGGLFEFF.

The gene calls are TRBV27 and TRBJ1-5; D not certain. The CDR3 is 13 residues long. CDR1 is MNHEY and CDR2 is SMNVEV in the germline V gene (reference sequence). Deletions cut 7 bases from V and 0 bases from J, with 7 bases between. CDR3 nucleotides: TGTGCCAGCAAGGGAGGTAGCAATCAGCCCCAGCATTTT. Its translation: CASKGGSNQPQHF.

Ten or more counts support this clonotype. The chain combines TRBV5-1 with TRBJ2-1, with 12 bases lining up with TRBD2. In germline, CDR1 is SGHRS, CDR2 YFSETQ. The V and J ends lost 3 bases and 9 bases, in that order; junction bases with no gene match: 13. The CDR3 loop spans 17 amino acids. The CDR3 sequence: CASSYPSGGAVVGEQFF. The CDR3 DNA reads as TGCGCCAGCAGCTACCCTAGCGGGGGGGCCGTGGTCGGTGAGCAGTTCTTC.

V is TRBV12-3 or TRBV12-4 and J is TRBJ1-1; D not certain. V was shortened by 6 bases and J by 4 bases, with 9 bases between the two germline ends. The CDR3 contains 12 residues. CDR3 coding DNA: TGTGCCAGCAGGAGGCTCGGCACTGAAGCTTTCTTT. Amino acid sequence: CASRRLGTEAFF.

The genes are TRBV7-9 and TRBJ2-2; TRBD2 agrees at 10 bases. The CDR3 has 16 amino acids. V lost 3 bases to trimming and J lost 7 bases; unmatched junction nucleotides: 8. The germline V gene has CDR1 SEHNR and CDR2 FQNEAQ (reference sequence). The CDR3: CASSFFGLAGVGELFF. The CDR3 region has the DNA TGTGCCAGCAGCTTCTTCGGTCTAGCGGGGGTCGGGGAGCTGTTTTTT. The full variable domain, in which reference TRBV7-9 and TRBJ2-2 provide the parts outside the CDR3, is DTGVSQNPRHKITKRGQNVTFRCDPISEHNRLYWYRQTLGQGPEFLTYFQNEAQLEKSRLLSDRFSAERPKGSFSTLEIQRTEQGDSAMYLCASSFFGLAGVGELFFGEGSRLTVL.

The chain combines TRBV5-5 with TRBJ2-5; a possible D gene is TRBD1 (5 bases). Germline assignment: CDR1 SGHKS and CDR2 YYEKEE (reference sequence). Trimming stripped 0 bases from V and 4 bases from J, with 16 bases between. The CDR3 is 16 residues long. The CDR3 protein is CASSLVVRVLTETQYF. The CDR3 DNA is TGTGCCAGCAGCTTGGTGGTCAGGGTATTAACAGAGACCCAGTACTTC.

A note on this clonotype: A much larger clone is a single base away; this may be a read error. The chain links TRBV3-1 to TRBJ2-1; D is possibly TRBD1 (5 bases). This CDR3 region has 16 residues. Per germline, CDR1 LGHDT and CDR2 YNNKEL (reference sequence). The CDR3 DNA reads TGTGCCAGCAGCCAAGTCCAGGGTAGCTCCTACAATGAGCTGTTCTTC. Its protein is CASSQVQGSSYNELFF.

This chain connects TRBV7-9 to TRBJ1-2; no clear D. The CDR3 has 11 amino acids. Germline CDR1 is SEHNR and CDR2 is FQNEAQ (reference sequence). V was pared by 5 bases and J by 8 bases, with 9 bases between. The CDR3, as DNA: TGTGCCAGCAGCCGCACGGAGGGCTACACCTTC. Translation gives CASSRTEGYTF.

In its sample, this clonotype was seen many times. The rearrangement joins TRBV29-1 to TRBJ2-2, with 12 bases matching TRBD2. J lost 4 bases, V lost 5 bases, and 11 bases had no gene match. The germline V gene has CDR1 SQVTM and CDR2 ANQGSEA. CDR3 length: 17 residues. CDR3 nucleotide sequence: TGCAGCGTTCTTCCTAGCGGGGGGGAGACAACCACCGGGGAGCTGTTTTTT. Protein product: CSVLPSGGETTTGELFF.

The chain links TRBV20-1 to TRBJ2-3, with 13 bases lining up with TRBD2. V dropped 6 bases and J dropped 8; count of bases not matched to a gene: 11. The germline V gene has CDR1 DFQATT and CDR2 SNEGSKA (reference sequence). The length of the CDR3 is 15 residues. The CDR3 sequence is CSAPLTSGGPITQYF. The CDR3, as DNA: TGCAGTGCCCCCCTGACTAGCGGGGGGCCGATTACGCAGTATTTT.

This chain joins TRBV29-1 and TRBJ2-1, with 9 bases identical to TRBD2. CDR3 length: 15 residues. Germline V gene data show CDR1 as SQVTM and CDR2 as ANQGSEA. V lost 2 bases, J lost 0 bases, and 2 bases stayed unmatched. The CDR3 DNA follows: TGCAGCGTTGAACTAGCGGGGAGCTCCTACAATGAGCAGTTCTTC. Amino acids: CSVELAGSSYNEQFF.

The CDR3 sequence is CASSLISAPLNTEAFF. CDR3 DNA: TGTGCCAGCTCACTGATCTCGGCACCATTGAACACTGAAGCTTTCTTT. The rearrangement uses TRBV18 and TRBJ1-1; no firm D call. This CDR3 is built from 16 residues. With 4 bases removed from V and 0 bases from J, the gap between germline ends came to 15 bases. CDR1 and CDR2 from the germline V gene are KGHSH and LQKENI.

This clonotype showed up just a few times. The chain uses TRBV27 and TRBJ1-2, with 9 bases identical to TRBD1. This CDR3 has 14 amino acids. Germline trimming cut 4 bases from V and 4 bases from J; bases unmatched to any gene: 4. Germline CDR1 reads MNHEY; CDR2 reads SMNVEV (reference sequence). As DNA, the CDR3 is TGTGCCAGCAGTTACAGGGGGCATTCCTATGGCTACACCTTC. Amino acids: CASSYRGHSYGYTF.

This clonotype was seen many times. J is TRBJ2-2 and V is TRBV20-1, with D perhaps given as TRBD1 or TRBD2 (6 bases each). The CDR3 totals 14 residues. Germline CDR1 reads DFQATT; CDR2 reads SNEGSKA (reference sequence). V lost 0 bases to trimming and J lost 6 bases, with 11 bases between them. CDR3 DNA: TGCAGTGCTAGAGATCCAGGGGACTCCGGGGAGCTGTTTTTT. It translates to CSARDPGDSGELFF.

The J gene is TRBJ2-7, the V gene TRBV4-3; 7 nucleotides agree with TRBD2. CDR3 length: 16 residues. CDR1 and CDR2 from the germline V gene are LGHNA and YSLEER. V shed 5 bases, J shed 5 bases, and the junction held 15 bases outside the gene matches. The DNA of the CDR3 is TGCGCCAGCAGCAAGGAGTTGGCAGGGAGGGTTGACGAGCAGTACTTC. Protein sequence: CASSKELAGRVDEQYF.

The sample holds a few counts of this clonotype. The V gene is TRBV7-9, the J gene TRBJ2-2; 10 nucleotides agree with TRBD1. The CDR3 is 15 amino acids. Germline lookup yields CDR1 SEHNR and CDR2 FQNEAQ (reference sequence). The trim removed 5 bases at V and 5 bases at J, leaving 5 bases unmatched. The CDR3 here is CASSGTGDRTGELFF. Here the CDR3 DNA reads TGTGCCAGCAGCGGGACAGGGGACAGAACCGGGGAGCTGTTTTTT. The variable domain in full, with the rest retrieved from reference TRBV7-9 and TRBJ2-2, is DTGVSQNPRHKITKRGQNVTFRCDPISEHNRLYWYRQTLGQGPEFLTYFQNEAQLEKSRLLSDRFSAERPKGSFSTLEIQRTEQGDSAMYLCASSGTGDRTGELFFGEGSRLTVL.

The chain links TRBV7-9 to TRBJ2-2, with D tentatively TRBD1 (5 bases). The V gene lost 8 bases and the J gene lost 1 base, with 8 bases spanning the gap. The CDR3 length is 13 residues. Germline lookup yields CDR1 SEHNR and CDR2 FQNEAQ (reference sequence). In DNA, the CDR3 is TGTGCCAGCGGAGACAGGAACACCGGGGAGCTGTTTTTT. It specifies CASGDRNTGELFF.

This clonotype was recorded a few times. The chain links TRBV7-9 to TRBJ1-1, with 7 positions matching TRBD1. Trimming removed 7 bases from V and 1 base from J; junction bases left unmatched: 6. CDR1 and CDR2 (germline): SEHNR, FQNEAQ (reference sequence). This CDR3 spans 14 amino acids. The CDR3: CASTFGTANTEAFF. CDR3 bases: TGTGCCAGCACCTTCGGGACAGCGAACACTGAAGCTTTCTTT.

V gene TRBV4-1 combines with J gene TRBJ2-5, with a tentative D call TRBD2 (5 bases). This CDR3 is 14 amino acids long. The germline CDR1 and CDR2 sequences are MGHRA and YSYEKL. V dropped 1 base and J dropped 2 bases, with 8 bases sitting between them. The CDR3 loop reads CASSQVRLQETQYF. The CDR3 DNA sequence: TGCGCCAGCAGCCAAGTTCGACTACAAGAGACCCAGTACTTC.

V is TRBV14 and J is TRBJ2-1, with D possibly being TRBD2 (5 bases). V was cut by 0 bases and J by 4 bases, with 22 bases left in between. CDR3 length equals 19 residues. Germline V gene lookup returns CDR1 SGHDN and CDR2 FVKESK. The CDR3 DNA follows: TGTGCCAGCAGCCAAGACTTTCAGGACGGAGGCTCGTGGTACAATGAGCAGTTCTTC. Amino acids: CASSQDFQDGGSWYNEQFF. The full variable domain, rest sourced from reference TRBV14 and TRBJ2-1, is EAGVTQFPSHSVIEKGQTVTLRCDPISGHDNLYWYRRVMGKEIKFLLHFVKESKQDESGMPNNRFLAERTGGTYSTLKVQPAELEDSGVYFCASSQDFQDGGSWYNEQFFGPGTRLTVL.

The chain recombines TRBV9 with TRBJ2-3; D unresolved. The CDR3 runs to 12 residues. Germline V gene sequence: CDR1 SGDLS, CDR2 YYNGEE. With 3 bases removed from V and 5 bases from J, the gap between germline ends came to 7 bases. The CDR3 nucleotides read TGTGCCAGCAGCGATGACGTAGATACGCAGTATTTT. This translates into CASSDDVDTQYF.

The chain carries TRBV7-9 and TRBJ2-2; 12 nucleotides match TRBD2. The CDR3 length is 16 residues. The trim removed 0 bases at V and 6 bases at J, leaving 2 bases unmatched. Germline values: CDR1 SEHNR, CDR2 FQNEAQ (reference sequence). CDR3 region: CASSLARLAGAGELFF. CDR3 DNA: TGTGCCAGCAGCTTAGCGCGACTAGCGGGGGCCGGGGAGCTGTTTTTT.

This clonotype turned up a few times. The chain is built from TRBV19 and TRBJ2-1; D is unclear. This CDR3 spans 13 amino acids. Germline CDR1 and CDR2: LNHDA and SQIVND (reference sequence). Trimming removed 2 bases at V and 10 bases at J, with 12 bases between. The CDR3 sequence: CASSITEVGEQFF. CDR3 nucleotide sequence: TGTGCCAGTAGTATAACAGAGGTGGGAGAGCAGTTCTTC.